Listed below are T cell receptor beta chains from one sample, sequenced in a study of T cell responses to AZD1222 COVID-19 vaccine. Sequencing was performed with immunoSEQ multiplex PCR; in TCRdb, only in-frame clones are kept and a portion is missing. The sample holds about 120,000 clones, about 90% seen once. The material sequenced was peripheral blood, taken 28 days after the second AZD1222 dose. All receptors come from an adult who received the AZD1222 COVID-19 vaccine. The CDR3 runs from the conserved cysteine through the conserved F or W. The D gene is left open where the match is weak. Clone size appears in some rows only: once, few, many, or a class for an expanded clone.

V gene: TRBV6-5
J gene: TRBJ1-1
clone size: once
D gene: .
CDR3 length: 15
CDR3 protein: CASILEGFMNTEAFF
CDR3 DNA: .

V gene: TRBV7-9
J gene: TRBJ1-6
clone size: .
D gene: TRBD1
CDR3 length: 14
CDR3 protein: CASSWGQGNSPLHF
CDR3 DNA: TGTGCCAGCAGCTGGGGACAGGGAAATTCACCCCTCCACTTT

V gene: TRBV7-8
J gene: TRBJ2-7
clone size: .
D gene: TRBD2
CDR3 length: 16
CDR3 protein: CASSLNGLAGGLEQYF
CDR3 DNA: TGTGCCAGCAGCTTAAACGGGCTAGCGGGAGGGCTCGAGCAGTACTTC

V gene: TRBV18
J gene: TRBJ1-1
clone size: .
D gene: TRBD1
CDR3 length: 14
CDR3 protein: CASSLGTGDTEAFF
CDR3 DNA: TGTGCCAGCTCACTGGGGACAGGGGACACTGAAGCTTTCTTT

V gene: TRBV6-1
J gene: TRBJ2-5
clone size: .
D gene: .
CDR3 length: 16
CDR3 protein: CASSEPGRGRKETQYF
CDR3 DNA: TGTGCCAGCAGTGAACCAGGCAGGGGCAGGAAAGAGACCCAGTACTTC

V gene: TRBV3-1/TRBV3-2
J gene: TRBJ2-4
clone size: .
D gene: TRBD2
CDR3 length: 18
CDR3 protein: CASSQQTGTSGAKNIQYF
CDR3 DNA: TGTGCCAGCAGCCAACAGACCGGGACTAGCGGGGCCAAAAACATTCAGTACTTC

V gene: TRBV24-1
J gene: TRBJ1-1
clone size: .
D gene: .
CDR3 length: 14
CDR3 protein: CATSEGDRTSEAFF
CDR3 DNA: TGTGCCACCAGTGAAGGAGACAGGACGTCTGAAGCTTTCTTT

V gene: TRBV6-4
J gene: TRBJ2-5
clone size: few
D gene: .
CDR3 length: 13
CDR3 protein: CASSDAPQGTQYF
CDR3 DNA: TGTGCCAGCAGTGACGCACCTCAAGGGACCCAGTACTTC

V gene: TRBV6-5
J gene: TRBJ1-1
clone size: .
D gene: .
CDR3 length: 13
CDR3 protein: CASSRFLGTEAFF
CDR3 DNA: TGTGCCAGCAGCCGCTTTCTGGGTACTGAAGCTTTCTTT

V gene: TRBV7-8
J gene: TRBJ2-7
clone size: .
D gene: .
CDR3 length: 12
CDR3 protein: CASSTPVNEQYF
CDR3 DNA: TGTGCCAGCAGCACCCCCGTAAACGAGCAGTACTTC

V gene: TRBV19
J gene: TRBJ2-1
clone size: once
D gene: .
CDR3 length: 15
CDR3 protein: CASSILADSYNEQFF
CDR3 DNA: TGTGCCAGTAGTATATTAGCGGACTCCTACAATGAGCAGTTCTTC

V gene: TRBV6-1
J gene: TRBJ2-7
clone size: .
D gene: .
CDR3 length: 13
CDR3 protein: CASSEEAPYEQYF
CDR3 DNA: TGTGCCAGCAGTGAAGAAGCGCCCTACGAGCAGTACTTC

V gene: TRBV28
J gene: TRBJ2-7
clone size: .
D gene: TRBD1
CDR3 length: 16
CDR3 protein: CASSSLAGTGGHEQYF
CDR3 DNA: TGTGCCAGCAGCTCCCTCGCCGGGACAGGGGGCCACGAGCAGTACTTC

V gene: TRBV6-6
J gene: TRBJ2-5
clone size: .
D gene: .
CDR3 length: 13
CDR3 protein: CASSYPGSETQYF
CDR3 DNA: TGTGCCAGCAGTTACCCAGGGTCGGAGACCCAGTACTTC

V gene: TRBV28
J gene: TRBJ1-2
clone size: .
D gene: TRBD1
CDR3 length: 13
CDR3 protein: CAIKQTGNYGYTF
CDR3 DNA: TGTGCCATCAAGCAGACAGGGAACTATGGCTACACCTTC

V gene: TRBV10-3
J gene: TRBJ2-7
clone size: .
D gene: TRBD1
CDR3 length: 16
CDR3 protein: CAISEPGQGNSYEQYF
CDR3 DNA: TGTGCCATCAGTGAACCCGGACAGGGAAACTCCTACGAGCAGTACTTC

V gene: TRBV11-2
J gene: TRBJ1-1
clone size: .
D gene: TRBD1
CDR3 length: 13
CDR3 protein: CASSVRDRIEAFF
CDR3 DNA: TGTGCCAGCAGCGTCCGGGACAGGATCGAAGCTTTCTTT

V gene: TRBV18
J gene: TRBJ2-1
clone size: .
D gene: .
CDR3 length: 15
CDR3 protein: CASSPPSAPGHEQFF
CDR3 DNA: TGTGCCAGCTCACCACCGTCGGCGCCAGGCCATGAGCAGTTCTTC